The 31 T cell receptor beta chains given below trace back to one sample, sequenced in a study of T cell responses to AZD1222 COVID-19 vaccine. Libraries were prepared by immunoSEQ multiplex PCR; TCRdb keeps only in-frame clonotypes and omits some of them. The sample carries 85,000 to 100,000 clones, about 72% recorded once. This sample comprised peripheral blood, obtained on day 0 of AZD1222 vaccination. These receptors all come from an adult in good health.

The rearrangement uses TRBV7-2 and TRBJ2-7; D is ambiguous. The germline CDR1 and CDR2 sequences are SGHTA and FQGNSA. The CDR3 length is 14 residues. The ends were cut back, 0 bases at V and 3 bases at J, with 9 bases in the middle. The CDR3 sequence: CASSLAGQNYEQYF. In nucleotides, the CDR3 is TGTGCCAGCAGCTTAGCCGGCCAGAACTACGAGCAGTACTTC.

The genes are TRBV30 and TRBJ2-3, with 12 bases identical to TRBD2. The junction had 6 bases not matched to a gene; V was cut back by 2 bases and J by 6 bases. The CDR3 has 15 residues. In germline, CDR1 is GTSNPN, CDR2 SVGIG (reference sequence). As DNA, the CDR3 is TGTGCCTGGAGTACGGGACTAGCGGGCAGGGATACGCAGTATTTT. The encoded protein is CAWSTGLAGRDTQYF.

The chain combines TRBV3-1 (or the pseudogene TRBV3-2) with TRBJ2-3; no clear D gene. CDR1 is LGHDT, CDR2 YNNKEL, per germline (reference sequence). Trimming stripped 1 base from V and 7 bases from J, with 15 bases between. This CDR3 contains 15 residues. The CDR3 coding sequence is TGTGCCAGCAGCCAAGGCCGAGACCCCCTAAATACGCAGTATTTT. Encoded protein: CASSQGRDPLNTQYF.

The V and J genes are TRBV2 and TRBJ1-4; no reliable D call. The V gene lost 3 bases and the J gene lost 4 bases, with 6 bases spanning the gap. The length of the CDR3 is 13 residues. Germline CDR1 and CDR2: SNHLY and FYNNEI. This CDR3 is CASSEQFNEKLFF. The CDR3 DNA reads as TGTGCCAGCAGTGAGCAATTTAATGAAAAACTGTTTTTT. Using reference TRBV2 and TRBJ1-4 for the parts outside the CDR3, the full variable domain is EPEVTQTPSHQVTQMGQEVILRCVPISNHLYFYWYRQILGQKVEFLVSFYNNEISEKSEIFDDQFSVERPDGSNFTLKIRSTKLEDSAMYFCASSEQFNEKLFFGSGTQLSVL.

The rearrangement uses TRBV21-1 and TRBJ1-3; the D segment call TRBD1 is taken from the table without a DNA check. TRBV21-1 is a documented pseudogene. The CDR3 runs 19 residues. This chain's CDR3 is CASSPRGPFSRHSGNTIYF. CDR3 DNA sequence: TGTGCCAGCAGCCCAAGGGGGCCGTTTTCACGCCACTCTGGAAACACCATATATTTT.

The chain is built from TRBV5-4 and TRBJ1-2; D is unclear. The germline V gene encodes CDR1 SGHNT and CDR2 YYREEE (reference sequence). The V and J ends lost 4 bases and 3 bases respectively, with 10 bases between them. CDR3 length equals 13 residues. The CDR3 region is CASSHDTHYGYTF. As DNA, the CDR3 is TGTGCCAGCAGCCATGACACGCACTATGGCTACACCTTC.

The chain joins TRBV6-6 to TRBJ2-6; D is perhaps TRBD2 (5 bases). V lost 5 bases and J lost 0, with 17 bases in between. Germline lookup yields CDR1 MNHNY and CDR2 SVGAGI (reference sequence). The CDR3 length is 18 residues. This CDR3 reads CASSPGVRALSGANVLTF. The CDR3 coding sequence is TGTGCCAGCAGTCCCGGGGTCCGGGCCCTCTCTGGGGCCAACGTCCTGACTTTC.

The CDR3 DNA is TGTGCCTGGAGTGAGGGACTTACCCGCGAGCAGTACTTC. This encodes CAWSEGLTREQYF. V and J are TRBV30 and TRBJ2-7; perhaps TRBD2 as D (6 bases). The V and J ends lost 1 base and 6 bases respectively, with 13 bases between them. Germline V gene data show CDR1 as GTSNPN and CDR2 as SVGIG (reference sequence). This CDR3 has 13 residues.

This chain joins TRBV5-4 and TRBJ1-5, with 10 nucleotides matching TRBD1. This CDR3 contains 15 residues. Germline assignment: CDR1 SGHNT and CDR2 YYREEE (reference sequence). Unmatched junction bases numbered 7, after V lost 4 bases and J lost 6 bases. DNA for the CDR3: TGTGCCAGCAGCCCAGGGACAGGGGAGACTCAGCCCCAGCATTTT. Amino acids: CASSPGTGETQPQHF.

The gene calls are TRBV7-9 and TRBJ2-1; D is possibly TRBD2 (5 bases). CDR3 length: 13 residues. In germline, CDR1 is SEHNR, CDR2 FQNEAQ (reference sequence). V was clipped by 5 bases and J by 6 bases, with 11 bases between them. The CDR3 region is CASSQGLTNEQFF. The CDR3 region has the DNA TGTGCCAGCAGCCAAGGACTGACCAATGAGCAGTTCTTC.

The CDR3 DNA reads as TGTGCCAGCAGCCAAACGGGCGGAATACCTTCTTTCAATGAGCAGTTCTTC. Its protein is CASSQTGGIPSFNEQFF. This chain uses TRBV7-2 with TRBJ2-1; D unresolved. The germline V gene encodes CDR1 SGHTA and CDR2 FQGNSA. The length of the CDR3 is 17 residues. V gave up 5 bases and J gave up 6 bases, with 23 bases separating them.

V and J are TRBV4-2 and TRBJ2-3; D unresolved. Trimming pared 5 bases from V and 3 bases from J, leaving 6 bases between. The V gene's germline CDR1 is LGHNA and CDR2 YNFKEQ. The CDR3 sequence is 12 residues long. The CDR3 DNA is TGTGCCAGCAGCGCCTCTACAGATACGCAGTATTTT. This gives the protein CASSASTDTQYF.

V and J are TRBV25-1 and TRBJ2-2; unclear D gene. From germline, CDR1 is MGHDK and CDR2 SYGVNS. The CDR3 is 12 amino acids. V lost 4 bases, J lost 5 bases, and 5 bases lay in between. The CDR3 nucleotides read TGTGCCAGCAGTGCAGAAACCGGGGAGCTGTTTTTT. This gives the protein CASSAETGELFF.

Of note for this clone: Other nucleotide sequences from this sample produce the same CDR3. The chain links TRBV29-1 to TRBJ2-1, with 7 bases that match TRBD1. Germline V gene sequence: CDR1 SQVTM, CDR2 ANQGSEA. The CDR3 length is 12 residues. V lost 7 bases, J lost 9 bases, and 9 bases stayed unmatched. The CDR3 region has the DNA TGCAGCGCAGGACAGGTCTGGATTGAGCAGTTCTTC. Translating gives CSAGQVWIEQFF.

About this clone: This specimen includes other DNA sequences encoding the same CDR3. CDR3 sequence reads: CASSLLAGSYNEQFF. CDR3 bases: TGTGCCAGCAGCTTACTCGCGGGCTCCTACAATGAGCAGTTCTTC. The genes are TRBV7-2 and TRBJ2-1; D is perhaps TRBD2 (5 bases). Germline assignment: CDR1 SGHTA and CDR2 FQGNSA. This CDR3 is built from 15 residues. Trimming pared 2 bases from V and 0 bases from J, leaving 8 bases between.

The V call is TRBV10-3, the J call TRBJ1-3; TRBD1 aligns across 12 bases. The CDR3 covers 21 residues. With V trimmed by 6 bases and J by 0 bases, 18 bases remained unmatched. Per germline, CDR1 ENHRY and CDR2 SYGVKD. The CDR3 DNA follows: TGTGCCATCAGGAGGGAGGCGGGGCCGGGACAGGGGGCCTCCTCTGGAAACACCATATATTTT. Residues: CAIRREAGPGQGASSGNTIYF.

The chain recombines TRBV14 with TRBJ2-1; TRBD1 might be the D (5 bases). The germline gives CDR1 SGHDN, CDR2 FVKESK. This CDR3 contains 14 residues. The V gene lost 4 bases and the J gene lost 3 bases, with 10 bases spanning the gap. In nucleotides, the CDR3 is TGTGCCAGCAGCCCAGGGCTAGGCTACAATGAGCAGTTCTTC. Protein sequence: CASSPGLGYNEQFF.

V and J are TRBV12-3 or TRBV12-4 and TRBJ2-5; D might be TRBD1 (5 bases). This CDR3 contains 13 residues. V was shortened by 6 bases and J by 4 bases, with 12 bases between the two germline ends. The CDR3 loop is CASSPRAAETQYF. DNA of the CDR3: TGTGCCAGCAGCCCCAGGGCGGCAGAGACCCAGTACTTC.

The J gene is TRBJ1-2, the V gene TRBV3-1 (or the pseudogene TRBV3-2); tentative D call: TRBD1 (5 bases). Germline lookup yields CDR1 LGHDT and CDR2 YNNKEL (reference sequence). The V gene lost 4 bases and the J gene lost 0 bases, with 9 bases spanning the gap. The length of the CDR3 is 14 residues. The CDR3 sequence: CASSPWTSNYGYTF. The CDR3 DNA reads as TGTGCCAGCAGCCCTTGGACATCTAACTATGGCTACACCTTC.

The V and J genes are TRBV30 and TRBJ2-2; 9 nucleotides agree with TRBD2. Germline V CDR1 and CDR2: GTSNPN, SVGIG (reference sequence). Germline trimming cut 5 bases from V and 2 bases from J; bases unmatched to any gene: 12. This CDR3 spans 17 amino acids. CDR3: CAWGGGTSFTNTGELFF. CDR3 in DNA: TGTGCCTGGGGGGGTGGGACTAGCTTTACCAACACCGGGGAGCTGTTTTTT.

The rearrangement joins TRBV5-1 to TRBJ1-3; D gene uncertain. The CDR3 has 14 amino acids. Per the germline V gene, CDR1 is SGHRS and CDR2 is YFSETQ. Between the trimmed V and J ends, which lost 5 bases and 1 base, there was a span of 10 bases. The CDR3 region is CASSGDGSGNTIYF. CDR3 DNA: TGCGCCAGCAGTGGTGACGGTTCTGGAAACACCATATATTTT.

This clone came up once. CDR3 residues: CASSLMKNYEQYF. Here the CDR3 DNA reads TGTGCCAGCAGCTTAATGAAGAACTACGAGCAGTACTTC. The chain joins TRBV11-3 to TRBJ2-7; no clear D gene. CDR3 size: 13 residues. V lost 2 bases to trimming and J lost 3 bases, with 8 bases between them. Germline-derived CDR1 and CDR2 are SGHNT and YENEEA. The full variable domain, its missing parts supplied by reference TRBV11-3 and TRBJ2-7, is EAGVVQSPRYKIIEKKQPVAFWCNPISGHNTLYWYLQNLGQGPELLIRYENEEAVDDSQLPKDRFSAERLKGVDSTLKIQPAELGDSAVYLCASSLMKNYEQYFGPGTRLTVT.

V usage is TRBV4-1 and J usage is TRBJ2-7; TRBD2 matches at 8 bases. This CDR3 region has 14 residues. V shed 3 bases, J shed 6 bases, and the junction held 7 bases outside the gene matches. Germline loops: CDR1 MGHRA, CDR2 YSYEKL. CDR3 coding DNA: TGCGCCAGCAGCCAGCCGGGACTAGGCTCCGAGCAGTACTTC. This sequence encodes CASSQPGLGSEQYF.

The rearrangement joins TRBV19 to TRBJ2-4, with TRBD2 matching over 10 bases. Germline-derived CDR1 and CDR2 are LNHDA and SQIVND (reference sequence). With 4 bases clipped from V and 3 bases from J, the junction kept 24 bases outside the gene matches. The length of the CDR3 is 22 residues. The CDR3 nucleotides are TGTGCCAGTAGTAGGGGTGTTTTGCTAGCGGGAGCGGAAAGGGGACTCAAAAACATTCAGTACTTC. Encoded protein: CASSRGVLLAGAERGLKNIQYF. Full variable domain (remainder filled in from reference TRBV19 and TRBJ2-4): DGGITQSPKYLFRKEGQNVTLSCEQNLNHDAMYWYRQDPGQGLRLIYYSQIVNDFQKGDIAEGYSVSREKKESFPLTVTSAQKNPTAFYLCASSRGVLLAGAERGLKNIQYFGAGTRLSVL.

V usage is TRBV9 and J usage is TRBJ2-7, with 9 positions matching TRBD1. Trimming cost V 4 bases and J 5 bases; bases outside gene matches: 22. The CDR3 is 19 amino acids. Germline V gene lookup returns CDR1 SGDLS and CDR2 YYNGEE. Here the CDR3 reads CASSPIRGGTGSFRDEQYF. The CDR3 DNA reads TGTGCCAGCAGCCCCATTAGGGGTGGGACAGGGTCGTTTCGCGACGAGCAGTACTTC.

The J gene is TRBJ2-3, the V gene TRBV6-5; D is unresolved. The CDR3 has 13 residues. CDR1 and CDR2 from the germline V gene are MNHEY and SVGAGI. V was cut by 6 bases and J by 7 bases, with 14 bases left in between. CDR3 nucleotides: TGTGCCAGCAGCCATCACTCCACGCATACGCAGTATTTT. Translation gives CASSHHSTHTQYF.

This chain uses TRBV6-2 or TRBV6-3 with TRBJ2-1; possibly TRBD1 for D (6 bases). V lost 5 bases and J lost 9, with 23 bases in between. Germline V CDR1 and CDR2: MNHEY, SVGEGT. The CDR3 covers 16 residues. Here the CDR3 DNA reads TGTGCCAGCAGTCCAGGACTTAGAGGGGGACGCGGTGAGCAGTTCTTC. Its translation is CASSPGLRGGRGEQFF.

The chain employs TRBV7-8 and TRBJ1-1, with D hard to call. The CDR3 is 13 residues long. Germline CDR1 and CDR2: SGHVS and FQNEAQ. The V end lost 1 base, the J end lost 1 base, and 4 bases lay between the germline ends. The CDR3, as DNA: TGTGCCAGCAGCTTAGGGCGGAACACTGAAGCTTTCTTT. This encodes CASSLGRNTEAFF.

The sample holds a few counts of this clone. The chain uses TRBV4-3 and TRBJ2-2; no clear D gene. Per germline, CDR1 LGHNA and CDR2 YSLEER. The CDR3 extends over 16 amino acids. Trimming shortened V by 0 bases and J by 6 bases, and 14 bases separated the two germline ends. The CDR3 loop is CASSQEPQRGAGELFF. The DNA of the CDR3 is TGCGCCAGCAGCCAAGAACCCCAAAGAGGAGCCGGGGAGCTGTTTTTT.

This chain links TRBV4-1 with TRBJ1-2, with D perhaps matching TRBD1 (5 bases). The CDR3 is 15 amino acids. The V end lost 4 bases, the J end lost 3 bases, and 15 bases lay between the germline ends. CDR1 and CDR2 (germline): MGHRA, YSYEKL. The CDR3 DNA is TGCGCCAGCAGCCCATTGCGGGGGTCAGACTATGGCTACACCTTC. It is translated as CASSPLRGSDYGYTF.

This clone was seen more than once but under ten times. The V and J genes are TRBV6-6 and TRBJ2-7; 10 positions match TRBD1. The CDR3 consists of 14 residues. V was pared by 4 bases and J by 6 bases, with 6 bases of the junction left unmatched. Germline CDR1 is MNHNY and CDR2 is SVGAGI (reference sequence). CDR3 bases: TGTGCCAGCAGTTTTCCGGGACAGGGGACCGAGCAGTACTTC. Translated: CASSFPGQGTEQYF.